Listed below are T cell receptor beta chains from one sample, sequenced in a study of blood T cell repertoires in COVID-19. Libraries were prepared by immunoSEQ multiplex PCR; TCRdb keeps only in-frame clonotypes and omits some of them. Found here are hundreds of thousands of clones, about 93% of them singletons; the top ten hold around 1.8%. Sequencing was carried out using PBMCs or T cells enriched from blood (not recorded which). These receptors were taken from a woman aged 18-35 years who had recovered from COVID-19. Each CDR3 is given with its conserved first and last residue. The order of the fields is clone size, V gene, J gene, D gene, CDR3 protein, CDR3 DNA. A D gene is named only where the DNA matches it firmly. A clone size is listed for some rows: how often the clone was seen (once, few, many), or a class if it is expanded.

NA	TRBV9	TRBJ2-1	TRBD2	CASSVGTTYNEQFF	TGTGCCAGCAGCGTTGGGACTACATACAATGAGCAGTTCTTC
NA	TRBV2	TRBJ1-1	NA	CASSEARGGEAFF	TGTGCCAGCAGTGAAGCCCGGGGTGGTGAAGCTTTCTTT
NA	TRBV27	TRBJ1-5	TRBD1	CASSPHGTEYSNQPQHF	TGTGCCAGCAGTCCGCACGGGACAGAATATAGCAATCAGCCCCAGCATTTT
NA	TRBV18	TRBJ1-2	NA	CASSRPTGHYGYTF	TGTGCCAGCTCACGGCCGACAGGCCACTATGGCTACACCTTC
NA	TRBV6-1	TRBJ1-3	TRBD1	CASSDRRGGQGPGNTIYF	TGTGCCAGCAGTGATCGCCGAGGGGGACAGGGGCCTGGAAACACCATATATTTT
NA	TRBV11-1	TRBJ2-7	NA	CASSPGWGSSNYEQYF	TGTGCCAGCAGCCCGGGTTGGGGCAGTTCCAACTACGAGCAGTACTTC
NA	TRBV21-1	TRBJ1-2	NA	CASSLLDRNYGYTF	TGTGCCAGCAGCCTTTTGGACAGGAACTATGGCTACACCTTC
NA	TRBV28	TRBJ1-1	NA	CASSLVAVNTEAFF	TGTGCCAGCAGTTTAGTGGCAGTGAACACTGAAGCTTTCTTT
NA	TRBV21-1	TRBJ1-5	NA	CASSKENKGRIQPQHF	TGTGCCAGCAGCAAAGAGAATAAGGGGCGGATTCAGCCCCAGCATTTT
once	TRBV14	TRBJ1-1	NA	CASSQNPGDTEAFF	TGTGCCAGCAGCCAAAATCCGGGAGACACTGAAGCTTTCTTT
NA	TRBV6-4	TRBJ2-3	NA	CASSDRAGAVDTQYF	TGTGCCAGCAGTGACAGGGCGGGGGCCGTAGATACGCAGTATTTT
NA	TRBV11-2	TRBJ2-7	TRBD1	CASSFSAGGSYEQYF	TGTGCCAGCAGTTTTTCGGCAGGGGGCAGTTACGAGCAGTACTTC
NA	TRBV7-6	TRBJ2-7	NA	CASSAGRGIYEQYF	TGTGCCAGCAGCGCTGGACGGGGAATCTACGAGCAGTACTTC
NA	TRBV4-2	TRBJ2-7	NA	CASSQAGKDYEQYF	TGTGCCAGCAGCCAAGCAGGGAAAGACTACGAGCAGTACTTC
once	TRBV5-1	TRBJ2-7	TRBD1	CASSLSTGTAYEQYF	TGCGCCAGCAGCCTCTCTACCGGGACAGCCTACGAGCAGTACTTC
many	TRBV19	TRBJ2-5	NA	CASSQGWETQYF	TGTGCCAGTAGCCAGGGTTGGGAGACCCAGTACTTC
NA	TRBV14	TRBJ2-5	TRBD2	CASSQETTSGQETQYF	TGTGCCAGCAGCCAAGAGACGACTAGCGGACAAGAGACCCAGTACTTC
NA	TRBV13	TRBJ2-5	TRBD2	CASSSAGRGQETQYF	TGTGCCAGCAGCTCCGCAGGGAGGGGCCAAGAGACCCAGTACTTC
once	TRBV27	TRBJ1-1	NA	CASSFGTLNTEAFF	TGTGCCAGCAGTTTCGGGACACTGAACACTGAAGCTTTCTTT
NA	TRBV6-2/TRBV6-3	TRBJ2-3	TRBD2	CASSYPGLAGMDTQYF	TGTGCCAGCAGTTACCCTGGACTAGCGGGCATGGATACGCAGTATTTT
few	TRBV3-1/TRBV3-2	TRBJ2-1	TRBD1	CASSQTWDSSSNEQFF	TGTGCCAGCAGCCAAACCTGGGACAGTAGTTCTAATGAGCAGTTCTTC
NA	TRBV15	TRBJ2-1	TRBD2	CATSRDSGRALSSYNEQFF	TGTGCCACCAGCAGGGATAGCGGGAGGGCCCTTAGCTCCTACAATGAGCAGTTCTTC
NA	TRBV5-1	TRBJ1-1	NA	CASSLGRGGSWERNTEAFF	TGCGCCAGCAGCTTAGGAAGGGGGGGTTCCTGGGAACGGAACACTGAAGCTTTCTTT
many	TRBV28	TRBJ2-7	NA	CASMGGAGFYEQYF	TGTGCCAGCATGGGGGGGGCCGGGTTCTACGAGCAGTACTTC